This record looks at one TCR beta chain sequence and its context. Its target is unknown. The data stem from a study of tumor-infiltrating lymphocytes in localized non-small cell lung cancer. Study-wide points: Tumor T-cell fraction from TCR sequencing was not associated with recurrence-free survival (p = 0.61).

The germline V and J ends were trimmed by 4 bases and 4 bases, with 10 bases remaining between them. Germline CDR1 MNHNS, CDR2 SASEGT. The CDR3 has 13 residues. TCRdb's table, derived via immunoSEQ multiplex PCR, lists solely in-frame clones and lacks some. The sample has just under 30,000 clones; 70% to 90% are singletons. Sequences were obtained from lung tumor tissue. This sequence joins TRBV6-1 and TRBJ1-2; D is ambiguous. The receptor was derived from a human donor with non-small cell lung cancer. In nucleotides, the CDR3 is TGTGCCAGCAGTGTGCCCAAGCTCTATGGCTACACCTTC. Protein product: CASSVPKLYGYTF.